This T cell receptor (beta chain) was obtained from a study of cytotoxic CD8 clonotypes in ibrutinib-treated CLL. Turning to the study itself: Enrolment comprised over ten relapsed/refractory and over 14 treatment-naive patients; approximately 18 were IGHV unmutated. Study findings and constraints: Before falling back toward baseline at progression, clonality had risen at the time of ibrutinib response. In comparison with age-matched healthy donors, baseline clonality was higher and tracked circulating CD8+ T-cell counts. Among the clonotypes, public ones were uncommon and contracted or held stable on treatment.

Trimming took 5 bases from V and 5 from J, leaving 11 bases between them. This CDR3 has 13 amino acids. CDR1 and CDR2 from the germline V gene are MNHEY and SVGAGI. Sequencing used immunoSEQ multiplex PCR; TCRdb keeps in-frame clones, though not all of them. The table includes 300,000 to 400,000 clones, about 61% detected once. Points on this clone: The antigen is unknown.

This material consisted of PBMCs, taken after 36 months of ibrutinib treatment. The sequence was obtained from a human donor with chronic lymphocytic leukemia. The chain carries TRBV6-5 and TRBJ2-3; perhaps D is TRBD1 or TRBD2 (5 bases each). The CDR3 spells CASSHGAEDTQYF. CDR3 DNA sequence: TGTGCCAGCAGTCACGGGGCTGAAGATACGCAGTATTTT.